These T cell receptor beta chains were read from a single sample in a study of response to subunit inactivated influenza vaccine. MiXCR was run by TCRdb on the RT-PCR reads, yielding one entry per CDR3 protein. The sample yields under 550,000 distinct CDR3 sequences, less than 10% seen once. This material consisted of PBMCs from blood, taken around 25 months after vaccination. Receptor source: a man between 50 and 69 years old who received an inactivated influenza vaccine. CDR3s include the opening cysteine and the closing phenylalanine or tryptophan.

j_call	v_call	cdr3_aa
TRBJ1-2	TRBV29-1	CSVEDKVGGYTF
TRBJ1-6	TRBV20-1	CSASPGPLNSPLHF
TRBJ1-1	TRBV10-3	CAISGTKTEAFF
TRBJ1-5	TRBV4-2	CASSQEFGDGNQPQHF
TRBJ2-1	TRBV11-2	CASSSRGGWNEQFF
TRBJ2-5	TRBV4-3	CASSQTAPETQYF
TRBJ2-1	TRBV7-8	CASSLHEVRDEQFF
TRBJ2-5	TRBV10-2	CASRKEAGQETQYF
TRBJ2-7	TRBV7-2	CASSSGPEQYF
TRBJ2-4	TRBV25-1	CASSESRLADIQYF
TRBJ2-7	TRBV27	CASSLGQGEGEQYF
TRBJ2-3	TRBV20-1	CSARRGAGVSTDTQYF
TRBJ1-2	TRBV5-5	CASSLGTGGLGGYTF
TRBJ1-5	TRBV25-1	CASSESRYARPNQPQHF
TRBJ2-3	TRBV7-9	CASSSATSGAQYF
TRBJ1-1	TRBV2	CASSLLYMNTEAFF
TRBJ2-3	TRBV6-2/TRBV6-3	CATRTGASTDTQYF
TRBJ2-7	TRBV4-1	CASSQDEASGGAVYEQYF
TRBJ2-2	TRBV5-1	CASSFHRGANTGELFF
TRBJ2-3	TRBV11-1	CASSLKTGTTDTQYF
TRBJ2-3	TRBV10-2	CASSIAGPWDTQYF
TRBJ2-7	TRBV2	CASRQTSYEQYF
TRBJ2-2	TRBV19	CASSIDPVWLGELFF
TRBJ2-7	TRBV7-6	CASSLGPGDSYEQYF
TRBJ2-2	TRBV12-3/TRBV12-4	CASSYKTGTNTGELFF
TRBJ1-6	TRBV12-3/TRBV12-4	CASTSTGYNSPLHF
TRBJ2-3	TRBV29-1	CSVTGTPSTDTQYF
TRBJ2-2	TRBV7-3	CASSVSGRNTGELFF
TRBJ1-2	TRBV5-6	CASSEGQSPVYGYTF